This T cell receptor (beta chain) originates from a study of blood T cell repertoires in COVID-19. In the study overall: Samples taken during acute and convalescent COVID-19 were collected in the United States, Italy and Spain.

Data came from immunoSEQ multiplex PCR; TCRdb stores just in-frame clones and leaves some out. Altogether about 48,000 clones are present, 70% to 90% being singletons, with the ten largest covering about a sixth. Looked up from germline, CDR1 is KGHDR and CDR2 is SFDVKD. V was trimmed by 7 bases and J by 5 bases, leaving 8 bases between them. CDR3 length: 11 amino acids. This TCR was sampled from a human donor in a cohort sampled during active COVID-19. The donor label of this sample is uncertain. Sequenced material: peripheral blood. The chain links TRBV24-1 to TRBJ2-7, with D perhaps TRBD1 (6 bases). Here the CDR3 DNA reads TGTGCCACCAGCCAGGGGAACGAGCAGTACTTC. Translation: CATSQGNEQYF.